One and the same sample provided the 10 T cell receptor beta chains below, sequenced in a study of T cell responses to AZD1222 COVID-19 vaccine. Only in-frame clones appear in the TCRdb table, and some are missing; sequencing was by immunoSEQ multiplex PCR. The table has more than 95,000 clones, around nine tenths seen once. Specimen: peripheral blood, collected on day 0 of AZD1222 vaccination. The receptors originated from an adult in good health.

The J gene is TRBJ1-6, the V gene TRBV5-4; 10 bases are shared with TRBD1. The CDR3 has 15 residues. With 4 bases clipped from V and 10 bases from J, the junction kept 8 bases outside the gene matches. Germline V gene data show CDR1 as SGHNT and CDR2 as YYREEE (reference sequence). The DNA for the CDR3 is TGTGCCAGCAGCACCTGGGACAGGGGTCGCTCACCCCTCCACTTT. Translated, it gives CASSTWDRGRSPLHF.

V usage is TRBV7-9 and J usage is TRBJ2-7; no clear D gene. The germline V gene has CDR1 SEHNR and CDR2 FQNEAQ (reference sequence). V gave up 3 bases and J gave up 2 bases, with 8 bases separating them. This CDR3 region has 13 residues. This CDR3 reads CASSFADTYEQYF. CDR3 nucleotide sequence: TGTGCCAGCAGCTTTGCGGATACCTACGAGCAGTACTTC.

The CDR3: CASSSGARGPQHF. Written as DNA, the CDR3 is TGTGCCAGCTCATCCGGGGCCCGGGGGCCCCAGCATTTT. The J gene is TRBJ1-5, the V gene TRBV18; weak D call: TRBD1 (5 bases). V was trimmed by 5 bases and J by 9 bases, leaving 14 bases between them. This CDR3 is built from 13 residues. CDR1 is KGHSH, CDR2 LQKENI, per germline.

This clone has just a few counts. The gene calls are TRBV2 and TRBJ1-5, with unresolved D. Germline assignment: CDR1 SNHLY and CDR2 FYNNEI. This CDR3 region has 14 residues. Trimming took off 2 bases at V and 4 bases at J, with 9 bases between the two ends. The CDR3 DNA sequence: TGTGCCAGCAGTGAACGGCTAGGGAATCAGCCCCAGCATTTT. Translated: CASSERLGNQPQHF.

The chain combines TRBV6-5 with TRBJ2-1; 12 bases map to TRBD2. Trimming removed 6 bases from V and 6 bases from J; junction bases left unmatched: 6. CDR1 and CDR2 (germline): MNHEY, SVGAGI. This CDR3 spans 15 amino acids. Written as DNA, the CDR3 is TGTGCCAGCAGATTTACTAGCGGGGGGTTCAATGAGCAGTTCTTC. Its translation is CASRFTSGGFNEQFF.

This clone was seen only once. This chain connects TRBV5-6 to TRBJ2-7; D uncertain. CDR3 length: 13 residues. Germline CDR1 SGHDT, CDR2 YYEEEE. V lost 1 base, J lost 3 bases, and 8 bases lay in between. CDR3 residues: CASSLRGFYEQYF. The CDR3 bases are TGTGCCAGCAGCTTGCGAGGTTTCTACGAGCAGTACTTC. Together with reference TRBV5-6 and TRBJ2-7, the CDR3 gives the full variable domain: DAGVTQSPTHLIKTRGQQVTLRCSPKSGHDTVSWYQQALGQGPQFIFQYYEEEERQRGNFPDRFSGHQFPNYSSELNVNALLLGDSALYLCASSLRGFYEQYFGPGTRLTVT.

The rearrangement links TRBV28 to TRBJ1-2, with 9 bases aligning to TRBD1. The CDR3 length is 13 residues. Germline V gene data show CDR1 as MDHEN and CDR2 as SYDVKM. V lost 4 bases, J lost 13 bases, and 10 bases stayed unmatched. DNA for the CDR3: TGTGCCAGCAGTTCCTGGGACAGGGAGAATCCCACCTTC. Protein product: CASSSWDRENPTF.

The gene calls are TRBV20-1 and TRBJ1-1; D call uncertain. Germline V lookup: CDR1 DFQATT, CDR2 SNEGSKA (reference sequence). V lost 4 bases and J 5 bases, leaving 8 bases between the germline ends. The CDR3 spans 11 residues. This CDR3 is CSAMDRTEAFF. In nucleotides, the CDR3 is TGCAGTGCTATGGATCGAACTGAAGCTTTCTTT.

This chain connects TRBV18 to TRBJ1-4; D is uncertain. Germline assignment: CDR1 KGHSH and CDR2 LQKENI. The CDR3 spans 13 residues. Deletions cut 8 bases from V and 4 bases from J, with 11 bases between. CDR3 region: CASRRLINEKLFF. DNA of the CDR3: TGTGCCAGCCGACGGCTGATTAATGAAAAACTGTTTTTT.

The chain combines TRBV2 with TRBJ1-5; tentative D call: TRBD1 (6 bases). The CDR3 is 15 residues long. V lost 2 bases, J lost 7 bases, and 15 bases lay in between. Germline CDR1 and CDR2: SNHLY and FYNNEI. DNA of the CDR3: TGTGCCAGCAGTGAAAGGAGGGGGGCAGGACAGCCCCAGCATTTT. As protein: CASSERRGAGQPQHF.